This T cell receptor (beta chain) was observed in a study of CD4 T cells in relation to SARS-CoV-2 and coronaviruses. Germline V gene data show CDR1 as LNHDA and CDR2 as SQIVND (reference sequence). The CDR3 is 17 amino acids. V trimming: 5 bases; J trimming: 4 bases; junction bases outside the gene matches: 11. On this clone: Its specificity is not known.

Sequencing was performed with immunoSEQ multiplex PCR; in TCRdb, only in-frame clones are kept and a portion is missing. The profile covers about 12,000 clones, with 65% to 70% appearing a single time and 6% to 9.5% taken by the ten largest. The unexposed donors gave CD4+ T cells in about 2010-2019, prior to COVID-19. The cells were cultured for about ten days before CD4+ T cells were isolated. Unexposed-donor CD4+ T cells were probed with SARS-CoV-2 S/N and four cold-coronavirus spikes, cells permitting. Each well had a few million PBMCs in around 4.5% human AB serum with IL-2. The gene calls are TRBV19 and TRBJ2-1, with 10 bases aligning to TRBD1. Material for sequencing was CD4+ T cells from PBMCs, cultured in vitro. This receptor was taken from a human donor in good health. This chain's CDR3 is CASSSEPGTGEYNEQFF. CDR3 sequence (DNA): TGTGCCAGTAGTTCGGAACCCGGGACAGGGGAATACAATGAGCAGTTCTTC.